The rows below give T cell receptor beta chains drawn from one sample of a study of blood T cell repertoires in COVID-19. The table came from immunoSEQ multiplex PCR; TCRdb's copy has only in-frame clones and leaves some out. The table records 150,000 to 200,000 clones, roughly 86% of them present only once. Input material: PBMCs or T cells enriched from blood (not recorded which). The receptors originated from a woman aged 25-40 years who had recovered from COVID-19. CDR3s include the opening cysteine and the closing phenylalanine or tryptophan. D genes are given only for firm matches. Clone size appears in some rows only: once, few, many, or a class for an expanded clone.

v_call: TRBV12-5
j_call: TRBJ2-3
clone_size: NA
cdr3_length: 19
d_call: TRBD2
cdr3_aa: CASGLVLGGRPRSTDTQYF
cdr3_nt: TGTGCTAGTGGTTTGGTACTTGGCGGGAGGCCAAGAAGCACAGATACGCAGTATTTT

v_call: TRBV5-5
j_call: TRBJ2-1
clone_size: NA
cdr3_length: 15
d_call: TRBD1
cdr3_aa: CASSLGGQGYNEQFF
cdr3_nt: TGTGCCAGCAGCTTGGGGGGACAGGGTTACAATGAGCAGTTCTTC

v_call: TRBV10-3
j_call: TRBJ1-1
clone_size: NA
cdr3_length: 15
d_call: TRBD1
cdr3_aa: CAISDWGQRNTEAFF
cdr3_nt: TGTGCCATCAGTGATTGGGGACAGAGGAACACTGAAGCTTTCTTT

v_call: TRBV6-5
j_call: TRBJ1-1
clone_size: NA
cdr3_length: 14
d_call: TRBD1
cdr3_aa: CASRTQGAVTEAFF
cdr3_nt: TGTGCCAGCAGAACACAGGGGGCTGTCACTGAAGCTTTCTTT

v_call: TRBV5-4
j_call: TRBJ2-1
clone_size: NA
cdr3_length: 12
d_call: NA
cdr3_aa: CASSPERDEQFF
cdr3_nt: TGTGCCAGCAGCCCGGAGAGAGATGAGCAGTTCTTC

v_call: TRBV28
j_call: TRBJ2-7
clone_size: NA
cdr3_length: 16
d_call: TRBD2
cdr3_aa: CASSLTSGHSSYEQYF
cdr3_nt: TGTGCCAGCAGTCTAACTAGCGGGCATAGCTCCTACGAGCAGTACTTC

v_call: TRBV11-3
j_call: TRBJ2-7
clone_size: NA
cdr3_length: 13
d_call: NA
cdr3_aa: CASSLGRDYEQYF
cdr3_nt: TGTGCCAGCAGCTTGGGCAGGGACTACGAGCAGTACTTC

v_call: TRBV28
j_call: TRBJ2-1
clone_size: NA
cdr3_length: 18
d_call: TRBD2
cdr3_aa: CASSLYLAGDSSYNEQFF
cdr3_nt: TGTGCCAGCAGTTTATACCTAGCGGGAGATTCGTCCTACAATGAGCAGTTCTTC

v_call: TRBV4-1
j_call: TRBJ2-1
clone_size: NA
cdr3_length: 14
d_call: TRBD2
cdr3_aa: CASSWGLADNEQFF
cdr3_nt: TGCGCCAGCAGCTGGGGACTAGCCGACAATGAGCAGTTCTTC

v_call: TRBV14
j_call: TRBJ2-1
clone_size: NA
cdr3_length: 17
d_call: TRBD2
cdr3_aa: CASSFPGGSQRGNEQFF
cdr3_nt: TGTGCCAGCAGCTTCCCTGGGGGGAGTCAGCGGGGGAATGAGCAGTTCTTC

v_call: TRBV6-5
j_call: TRBJ1-1
clone_size: NA
cdr3_length: 11
d_call: NA
cdr3_aa: CASIRDTEAFF
cdr3_nt: TGTGCCAGCATCCGGGACACTGAAGCTTTCTTT

v_call: TRBV27
j_call: TRBJ2-1
clone_size: NA
cdr3_length: 16
d_call: NA
cdr3_aa: CASSLVGASSYNEQFF
cdr3_nt: TGTGCCAGCAGTTTAGTGGGGGCCTCTTCCTACAATGAGCAGTTCTTC

v_call: TRBV5-1
j_call: TRBJ2-7
clone_size: NA
cdr3_length: 17
d_call: TRBD1
cdr3_aa: CASSPVWNTGTGTEQYF
cdr3_nt: TGCGCCAGCAGCCCCGTTTGGAATACCGGGACAGGGACCGAGCAGTACTTC

v_call: TRBV9
j_call: TRBJ2-2
clone_size: few
cdr3_length: 15
d_call: NA
cdr3_aa: CASSVRLEGAGELFF
cdr3_nt: TGTGCCAGCAGCGTACGTCTTGAGGGGGCCGGGGAGCTGTTTTTT

v_call: TRBV19
j_call: TRBJ2-1
clone_size: NA
cdr3_length: 16
d_call: TRBD1
cdr3_aa: CASSLDRVGVYNEQFF
cdr3_nt: TGTGCCAGTAGTCTCGACAGGGTAGGGGTCTACAATGAGCAGTTCTTC

v_call: TRBV5-4
j_call: TRBJ2-3
clone_size: NA
cdr3_length: 14
d_call: NA
cdr3_aa: CASSLQMRTDTQYF
cdr3_nt: TGTGCCAGCAGCTTGCAGATGCGCACAGATACGCAGTATTTT

v_call: TRBV9
j_call: TRBJ2-3
clone_size: NA
cdr3_length: 15
d_call: TRBD2
cdr3_aa: CASSASGSGTDTQYF
cdr3_nt: TGTGCCAGCAGCGCCAGCGGGAGTGGGACAGATACGCAGTATTTT

v_call: TRBV6-1
j_call: TRBJ1-4
clone_size: NA
cdr3_length: 16
d_call: TRBD1
cdr3_aa: CASSEPQGARREKLFF
cdr3_nt: TGTGCCAGCAGTGAGCCACAGGGGGCTCGGCGGGAAAAACTGTTTTTT

v_call: TRBV3-1/TRBV3-2
j_call: TRBJ1-5
clone_size: NA
cdr3_length: 13
d_call: NA
cdr3_aa: CASSQGPLQPQHF
cdr3_nt: TGTGCCAGCAGCCAGGGGCCCCTTCAGCCCCAGCATTTT

v_call: TRBV2
j_call: TRBJ1-5
clone_size: NA
cdr3_length: 14
d_call: NA
cdr3_aa: CASSDLTRSSPQHF
cdr3_nt: TGTGCCAGCAGCGATCTGACACGTTCCTCGCCCCAGCATTTT

v_call: TRBV27
j_call: TRBJ2-1
clone_size: NA
cdr3_length: 11
d_call: NA
cdr3_aa: CASSHSSTKFF
cdr3_nt: TGTGCCAGCAGTCACTCTAGCACTAAGTTCTTC

v_call: TRBV15
j_call: TRBJ2-2
clone_size: NA
cdr3_length: 16
d_call: NA
cdr3_aa: CATSRDRLAGTGELFF
cdr3_nt: TGTGCCACCAGCAGAGATAGGCTGGCGGGCACCGGGGAGCTGTTTTTT

v_call: TRBV25-1
j_call: TRBJ1-6
clone_size: once
cdr3_length: 16
d_call: TRBD1
cdr3_aa: CASSEYTGTGDSPLHF
cdr3_nt: TGTGCCAGCAGTGAATATACCGGGACAGGGGATTCACCCCTCCACTTT

v_call: TRBV30
j_call: TRBJ2-1
clone_size: NA
cdr3_length: 13
d_call: TRBD2
cdr3_aa: CACRTSWHNEQFF
cdr3_nt: TGTGCCTGTAGGACTAGTTGGCACAATGAGCAGTTCTTC

v_call: TRBV7-2
j_call: TRBJ2-5
clone_size: NA
cdr3_length: 14
d_call: TRBD2
cdr3_aa: CASSLELAVETQYF
cdr3_nt: TGTGCCAGCAGCTTAGAACTAGCGGTAGAGACCCAGTACTTC

v_call: TRBV6-2/TRBV6-3
j_call: TRBJ2-7
clone_size: NA
cdr3_length: 12
d_call: NA
cdr3_aa: CASSYASYEQYF
cdr3_nt: TGTGCCAGCAGTTACGCGTCCTACGAGCAGTACTTC

v_call: TRBV4-1
j_call: TRBJ2-7
clone_size: NA
cdr3_length: 14
d_call: TRBD1
cdr3_aa: CASSQAGGMDEQYF
cdr3_nt: TGCGCCAGCAGCCAAGCAGGGGGCATGGACGAGCAGTACTTC

v_call: TRBV10-3
j_call: TRBJ1-4
clone_size: NA
cdr3_length: 13
d_call: NA
cdr3_aa: CAISEGGIEKLFF
cdr3_nt: TGTGCCATCAGTGAGGGGGGGATAGAAAAACTGTTTTTT

v_call: TRBV2
j_call: TRBJ2-2
clone_size: NA
cdr3_length: 14
d_call: TRBD2
cdr3_aa: CASVSGSNTGELFF
cdr3_nt: TGTGCCAGCGTTAGCGGGAGTAACACCGGGGAGCTGTTTTTT

v_call: TRBV11-2
j_call: TRBJ2-5
clone_size: NA
cdr3_length: 16
d_call: TRBD1
cdr3_aa: CASSLSGGSIQETQYF
cdr3_nt: TGTGCCAGCAGCTTATCAGGGGGTTCTATACAAGAGACCCAGTACTTC

v_call: TRBV7-9
j_call: TRBJ1-4
clone_size: NA
cdr3_length: 15
d_call: TRBD1
cdr3_aa: CASSSDRARNEKLFF
cdr3_nt: TGTGCCAGCAGCTCCGACAGGGCTCGCAATGAAAAACTGTTTTTT

v_call: TRBV29-1
j_call: TRBJ1-1
clone_size: NA
cdr3_length: 13
d_call: NA
cdr3_aa: CSVARQIYTEAFF
cdr3_nt: TGCAGCGTTGCTAGGCAGATCTACACTGAAGCTTTCTTT

v_call: TRBV18
j_call: TRBJ2-7
clone_size: NA
cdr3_length: 12
d_call: NA
cdr3_aa: CASSPDGSEQYF
cdr3_nt: TGTGCCAGCTCACCGGATGGGAGCGAGCAGTACTTC

v_call: TRBV6-6
j_call: TRBJ1-2
clone_size: NA
cdr3_length: 13
d_call: NA
cdr3_aa: CASWSGVGYGYTF
cdr3_nt: TGTGCCAGCTGGTCAGGGGTTGGCTATGGCTACACCTTC

v_call: TRBV28
j_call: TRBJ2-2
clone_size: NA
cdr3_length: 17
d_call: TRBD1
cdr3_aa: CASSHIPHQGAAGELFF
cdr3_nt: TGTGCCAGCAGTCATATCCCCCACCAGGGGGCGGCCGGGGAGCTGTTTTTT

v_call: TRBV6-6
j_call: TRBJ2-1
clone_size: NA
cdr3_length: 15
d_call: TRBD2
cdr3_aa: CASSYRAGGPNEQFF
cdr3_nt: TGTGCCAGCAGTTACCGAGCGGGAGGGCCCAATGAGCAGTTCTTC

v_call: TRBV20-1
j_call: TRBJ1-1
clone_size: NA
cdr3_length: 11
d_call: NA
cdr3_aa: CSAGVNTEAFF
cdr3_nt: TGCAGTGCAGGAGTCAACACTGAAGCTTTCTTT

v_call: TRBV27
j_call: TRBJ2-5
clone_size: NA
cdr3_length: 14
d_call: NA
cdr3_aa: CASSTRVFEETQYF
cdr3_nt: TGTGCCAGCAGTACCCGGGTGTTCGAAGAGACCCAGTACTTC

v_call: TRBV24-1
j_call: TRBJ1-1
clone_size: NA
cdr3_length: 14
d_call: TRBD1
cdr3_aa: CATSDSPQGAELFF
cdr3_nt: TGTGCCACCAGTGACTCCCCACAGGGGGCGGAACTTTTCTTT

v_call: TRBV7-8
j_call: TRBJ1-6
clone_size: NA
cdr3_length: 15
d_call: TRBD1
cdr3_aa: CASSPRTGVNSPLHF
cdr3_nt: TGTGCCAGCAGCCCAAGGACAGGGGTAAATTCACCCCTCCACTTT

v_call: TRBV28
j_call: TRBJ2-7
clone_size: NA
cdr3_length: 15
d_call: TRBD2
cdr3_aa: CASSAGTSGRTEQYF
cdr3_nt: TGTGCCAGCAGTGCGGGGACTAGCGGGAGAACCGAGCAGTACTTC

v_call: TRBV5-1
j_call: TRBJ2-4
clone_size: NA
cdr3_length: 15
d_call: TRBD1
cdr3_aa: CASSRGDGQGNIQYF
cdr3_nt: TGCGCCAGCAGCAGAGGCGACGGACAGGGAAACATTCAGTACTTC

v_call: TRBV27
j_call: TRBJ1-3
clone_size: NA
cdr3_length: 14
d_call: TRBD1
cdr3_aa: CASSTRGFGNTIYF
cdr3_nt: TGTGCCAGCAGTACCAGGGGGTTTGGAAACACCATATATTTT

v_call: TRBV11-2
j_call: TRBJ2-3
clone_size: NA
cdr3_length: 16
d_call: TRBD2
cdr3_aa: CASSLGTSGTTDTQYF
cdr3_nt: TGTGCCAGCAGCCTCGGGACTAGCGGGACAACAGATACGCAGTATTTT

v_call: TRBV30
j_call: TRBJ2-1
clone_size: NA
cdr3_length: 13
d_call: NA
cdr3_aa: CAWKNLRGNEQFF
cdr3_nt: TGTGCCTGGAAGAATTTAAGGGGGAATGAGCAGTTCTTC

v_call: TRBV29-1
j_call: TRBJ2-2
clone_size: NA
cdr3_length: 12
d_call: NA
cdr3_aa: CSVDLNTGELFF
cdr3_nt: TGCAGCGTTGATCTAAACACCGGGGAGCTGTTTTTT

v_call: TRBV24-1
j_call: TRBJ2-4
clone_size: NA
cdr3_length: 15
d_call: NA
cdr3_aa: CATSDSGFGKNIQYF
cdr3_nt: TGTGCCACCAGTGATTCAGGGTTTGGCAAAAACATTCAGTACTTC

v_call: TRBV12-3/TRBV12-4
j_call: TRBJ2-1
clone_size: once
cdr3_length: 13
d_call: NA
cdr3_aa: CASGTGFYNEQFF
cdr3_nt: TGTGCCAGCGGCACGGGGTTCTACAATGAGCAGTTCTTC

v_call: TRBV5-1
j_call: TRBJ2-4
clone_size: NA
cdr3_length: 15
d_call: NA
cdr3_aa: CASSLSAGAKNIQYF
cdr3_nt: TGCGCCAGCAGCTTATCGGCAGGAGCCAAAAACATTCAGTACTTC

v_call: TRBV6-2/TRBV6-3
j_call: TRBJ2-1
clone_size: few
cdr3_length: 16
d_call: TRBD2
cdr3_aa: CASSYAARLAGMVRFF
cdr3_nt: TGTGCCAGCAGTTACGCAGCTAGACTAGCGGGAATGGTTCGGTTCTTC